This T cell receptor beta chain was observed in a study of blood T cell repertoires in COVID-19. Overall study context: The origin of the acute and convalescent COVID-19 samples was the United States, Italy and Spain. Sources were T cells, B-cell-depleted T cells, or PBMCs; the material itself was cDNA or gDNA.

Germline CDR1 is GTSNPN and CDR2 is SVGIG (reference sequence). V lost 1 base and J 6 bases, leaving 18 bases between the germline ends. This CDR3 spans 15 amino acids. Per the authors' pipeline: Estimates of nucleated cell counts were drawn from the amplification of reference gene primers. Profiled with immunoSEQ multiplex PCR; TCRdb holds only in-frame clones, not every one. That table is the source of V, J and clone size, and D and trimming were worked out from the DNA. Found here are fewer than 350,000 clones, about 89% of them singletons; the top ten hold about 8.7%. Specimen: peripheral blood. The chain links TRBV30 to TRBJ1-2; D is ambiguous. The TCR comes from a man aged 40-49 years with active or convalescent COVID-19. This CDR3 is CAWSEMPSGEDGYTF. The CDR3 coding sequence is TGTGCCTGGAGTGAAATGCCATCCGGAGAGGATGGCTACACCTTC. Variable domain in full (rest from reference TRBV30 and TRBJ1-2): SQTIHQWPATLVQPVGSPLSLECTVEGTSNPNLYWYRQAAGRGLQLLFYSVGIGQISSEVPQNLSASRPQDRQFILSSKKLLLSDSGFYLCAWSEMPSGEDGYTFGSGTRLTVV.